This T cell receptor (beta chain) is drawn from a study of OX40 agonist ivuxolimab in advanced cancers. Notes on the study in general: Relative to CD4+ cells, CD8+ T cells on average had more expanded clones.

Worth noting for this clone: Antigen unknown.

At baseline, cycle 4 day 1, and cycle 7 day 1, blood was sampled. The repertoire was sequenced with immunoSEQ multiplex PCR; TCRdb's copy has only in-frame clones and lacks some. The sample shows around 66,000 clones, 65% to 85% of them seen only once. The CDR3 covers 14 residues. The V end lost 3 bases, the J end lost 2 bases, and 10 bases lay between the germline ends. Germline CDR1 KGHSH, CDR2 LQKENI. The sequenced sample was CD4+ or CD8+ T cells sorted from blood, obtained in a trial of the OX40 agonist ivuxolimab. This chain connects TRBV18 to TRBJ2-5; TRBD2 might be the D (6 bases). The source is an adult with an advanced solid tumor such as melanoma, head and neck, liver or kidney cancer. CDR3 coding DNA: TGTGCCAGCTCACCTGGGACTTGGCAAGAGACCCAGTACTTC. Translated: CASSPGTWQETQYF.